The rows below give T cell receptor beta chains drawn from one sample of a study of blood T cell repertoires in COVID-19. The data were produced by immunoSEQ multiplex PCR, yet TCRdb's version contains in-frame clones alone and is incomplete. Of roughly 250,000 clones in the sample, approximately 79% were seen once. Material: peripheral blood. The receptors derive from a woman aged 40 to 49 with active or convalescent COVID-19. CDR3s include the opening cysteine and the closing phenylalanine or tryptophan. A D gene is named only where the DNA matches it firmly. Expanded clones get a size class; other rows say once, few or many, or leave the size out.

V gene	clone size	D gene	J gene	CDR3 DNA	CDR3 protein
TRBV6-5	-	-	TRBJ2-2	TGTGCCAGCACCCAGGGCCCCACCGGGGAGCTGTTTTTT	CASTQGPTGELFF
TRBV9	-	-	TRBJ1-1	TGTGCCAGCTCACTTGCGGTTAGAACTGAAGCTTTCTTT	CASSLAVRTEAFF
TRBV13	-	TRBD1	TRBJ1-2	TGTGCCAGCAGCTTAAAGGGGATGACAGGGCGATCTGGCTACACCTTC	CASSLKGMTGRSGYTF
TRBV5-4	-	-	TRBJ1-2	TGTGCCAGCAGCGAACAGGGAAAGGGGTATGGCTACACCTTC	CASSEQGKGYGYTF
TRBV10-1	-	-	TRBJ2-7	TGCGCCAGCAGTGCTAGACGGAATCCCTACGAGCAGTACTTC	CASSARRNPYEQYF
TRBV3-1/TRBV3-2	-	-	TRBJ2-2	TGTGCCAGCAAGCCTACCCATTTTGCGAACACCGGGGAGCTGTTTTTT	CASKPTHFANTGELFF
TRBV6-1	-	-	TRBJ1-2	TGTGCCAGCAGTGAAGCGGGGCGGGAAGGTGGGGGCTACACCTTC	CASSEAGREGGGYTF
TRBV14	-	-	TRBJ2-1	TGTGCCAGCAGCCAATGGTTCGAGAGCTCCTACAATGAGCAGTTCTTC	CASSQWFESSYNEQFF
TRBV5-1	once	-	TRBJ1-1	TGCGCCAGCAGCTTGGCTAGGAACACTGAAGCTTTCTTT	CASSLARNTEAFF
TRBV28	few	TRBD1	TRBJ1-2	TGTGCCAGCAGGGCGACAGGGGAATATGGCTACACCTTC	CASRATGEYGYTF
TRBV6-5	once	-	TRBJ1-2	TGTGCCAGCAGTTACGGTCAGGGGAAAGGCTACACCTTC	CASSYGQGKGYTF
TRBV5-1	-	-	TRBJ1-2	TGCGCCAGCAGCTTGGCCAGGGCGCCTAACTATGGCTACACCTTC	CASSLARAPNYGYTF
TRBV9	few	-	TRBJ1-3	TGTGCCAGCAGCGGACAGGTATCAGGAAACACCATATATTTT	CASSGQVSGNTIYF
TRBV6-5	-	-	TRBJ2-3	TGTGCCAGCAATAGGTTCGGGGGAGCAGATACGCAGTATTTT	CASNRFGGADTQYF
TRBV3-1/TRBV3-2	-	-	TRBJ2-5	TGTGCCAGCAGCCACCAGGGGGGCAAGGAGACCCAGTACTTC	CASSHQGGKETQYF
TRBV5-1	-	-	TRBJ1-3	TGCGCCAGCAGCCCGTTCTCTGGAAACACCATATATTTT	CASSPFSGNTIYF
TRBV4-2	once	-	TRBJ1-3	TGTGCCAGCAGCCAGGTACAGGGCTCTGGAAACACCATATATTTT	CASSQVQGSGNTIYF
TRBV11-2	once	TRBD1	TRBJ1-6	TGTGCCAGCAGCTTGAGGACAGGGAATTCACCCCTCCACTTT	CASSLRTGNSPLHF
TRBV5-1	once	TRBD2	TRBJ2-3	TGCGCCAGCAGCTTGGTTATTCGGGGGGTAACAGATACGCAGTATTTT	CASSLVIRGVTDTQYF
TRBV5-6	-	-	TRBJ1-2	TGTGCCAGCAGACTTCTTGACAGCAACTATGGCTACACCTTC	CASRLLDSNYGYTF
TRBV4-2	-	-	TRBJ1-2	TGTGCCAGCAGCCCAGAGGCGTTACAGGAGTCTTATGGCTACACCTTC	CASSPEALQESYGYTF
TRBV24-1	-	TRBD1	TRBJ1-2	TGTGCCACCAGTGATTTTGTTGGGACAGGGGAAGGATATGGCTACACCTTC	CATSDFVGTGEGYGYTF
TRBV7-9	-	TRBD1	TRBJ1-2	TGTGCCAGCAGTTCGGGGACAGGGAACTATGGCTACACCTTC	CASSSGTGNYGYTF
TRBV11-2	-	-	TRBJ2-5	TGTGCCAGCAGCCCGTCTAGGGAGACCCAGTACTTC	CASSPSRETQYF
TRBV7-9	-	-	TRBJ2-7	TGTGCCAGCAGCTTAGGGACAGTCTCCTACGAGCAGTACTTC	CASSLGTVSYEQYF
TRBV5-3	-	-	TRBJ2-7	TGTGCCAGAAGCTACCCTCTAAGGTTGAGGGCTTACGAGCAGTACTTC	CARSYPLRLRAYEQYF
TRBV9	-	-	TRBJ1-3	TGTGCCAGCAGCGTAGCAGTCACCTCTGGAAACACCATATATTTT	CASSVAVTSGNTIYF
TRBV7-2	-	-	TRBJ2-1	TGTGCCAGCACCAGTCGTCGGGGGTTAGGGGATGAGCAGTTCTTC	CASTSRRGLGDEQFF
TRBV6-1	-	-	TRBJ2-4	TGTGCCAGCAGTGCCCCGGGACTGATCCGCGAGAACATTCAGTACTTC	CASSAPGLIRENIQYF
TRBV2	-	-	TRBJ1-1	TGTGCCAGCAGTGATTCCCGCAGGGCTAACACTGAAGCTTTCTTT	CASSDSRRANTEAFF